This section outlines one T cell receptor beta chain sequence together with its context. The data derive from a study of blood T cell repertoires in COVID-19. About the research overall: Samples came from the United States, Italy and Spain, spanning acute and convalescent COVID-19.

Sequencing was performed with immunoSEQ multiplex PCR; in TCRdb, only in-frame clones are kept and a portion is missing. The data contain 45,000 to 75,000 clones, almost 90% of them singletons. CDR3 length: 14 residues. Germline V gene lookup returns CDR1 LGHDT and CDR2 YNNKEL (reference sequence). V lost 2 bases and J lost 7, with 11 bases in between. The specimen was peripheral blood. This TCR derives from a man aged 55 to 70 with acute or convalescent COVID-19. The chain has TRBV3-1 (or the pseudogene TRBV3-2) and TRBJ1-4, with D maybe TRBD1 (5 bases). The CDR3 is CASSQQGGSEKLFF. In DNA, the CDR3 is TGTGCCAGCAGCCAACAGGGTGGAAGTGAAAAACTGTTTTTT.